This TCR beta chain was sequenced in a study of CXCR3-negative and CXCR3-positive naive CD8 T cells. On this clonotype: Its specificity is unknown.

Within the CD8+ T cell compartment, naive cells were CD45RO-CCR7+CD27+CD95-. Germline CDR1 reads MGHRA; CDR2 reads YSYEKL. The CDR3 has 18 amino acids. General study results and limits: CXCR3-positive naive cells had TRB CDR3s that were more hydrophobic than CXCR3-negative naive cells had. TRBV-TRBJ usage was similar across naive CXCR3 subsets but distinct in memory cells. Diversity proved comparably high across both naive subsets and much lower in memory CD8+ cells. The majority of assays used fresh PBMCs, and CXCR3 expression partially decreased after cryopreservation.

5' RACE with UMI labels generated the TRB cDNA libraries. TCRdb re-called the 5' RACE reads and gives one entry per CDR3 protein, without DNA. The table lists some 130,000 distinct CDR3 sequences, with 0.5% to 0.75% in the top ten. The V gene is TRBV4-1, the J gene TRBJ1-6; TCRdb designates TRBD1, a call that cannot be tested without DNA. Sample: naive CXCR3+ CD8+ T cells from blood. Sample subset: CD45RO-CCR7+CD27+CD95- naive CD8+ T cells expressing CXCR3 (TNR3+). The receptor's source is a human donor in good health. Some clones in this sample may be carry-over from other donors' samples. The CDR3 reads CASSQDLTAQFEDSPLHF.